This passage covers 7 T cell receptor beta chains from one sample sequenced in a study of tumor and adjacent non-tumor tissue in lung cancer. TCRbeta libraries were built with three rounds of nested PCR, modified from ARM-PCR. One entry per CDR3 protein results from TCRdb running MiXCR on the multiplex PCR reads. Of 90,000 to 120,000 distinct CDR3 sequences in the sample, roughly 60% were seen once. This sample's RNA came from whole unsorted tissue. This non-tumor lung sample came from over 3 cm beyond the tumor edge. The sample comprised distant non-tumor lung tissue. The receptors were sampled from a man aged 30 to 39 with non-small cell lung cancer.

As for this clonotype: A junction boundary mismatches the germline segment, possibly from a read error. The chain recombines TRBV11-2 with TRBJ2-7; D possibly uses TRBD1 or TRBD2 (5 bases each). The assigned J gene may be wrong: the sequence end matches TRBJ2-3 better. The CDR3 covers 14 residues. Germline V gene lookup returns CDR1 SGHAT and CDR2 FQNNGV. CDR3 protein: CATSLAFRGHEQYF. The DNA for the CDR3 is TGTGCCACCAGCTTAGCTTTCCGGGGCCACGAGCAGTATTTT.

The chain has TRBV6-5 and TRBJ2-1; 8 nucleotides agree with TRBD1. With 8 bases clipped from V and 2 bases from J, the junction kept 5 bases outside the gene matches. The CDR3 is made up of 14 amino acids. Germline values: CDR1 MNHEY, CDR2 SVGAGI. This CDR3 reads CASGTGRTYNEQFF. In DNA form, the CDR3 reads TGTGCCAGCGGGACAGGACGAACCTACAATGAGCAGTTCTTC.

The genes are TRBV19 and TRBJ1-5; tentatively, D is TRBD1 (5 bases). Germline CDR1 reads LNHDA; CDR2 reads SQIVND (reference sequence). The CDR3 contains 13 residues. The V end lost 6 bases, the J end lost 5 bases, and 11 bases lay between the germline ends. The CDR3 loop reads CASRGHGYQPQHF. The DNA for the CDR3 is TGTGCCAGTAGAGGACACGGATATCAGCCCCAGCATTTT.

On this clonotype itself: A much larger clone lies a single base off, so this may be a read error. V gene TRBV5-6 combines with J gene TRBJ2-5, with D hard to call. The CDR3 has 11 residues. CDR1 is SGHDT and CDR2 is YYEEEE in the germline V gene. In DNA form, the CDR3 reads TGTGCCAGCAGCTTTGAGGAGATCCAGTACTTC. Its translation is CASSFEEIQYF.

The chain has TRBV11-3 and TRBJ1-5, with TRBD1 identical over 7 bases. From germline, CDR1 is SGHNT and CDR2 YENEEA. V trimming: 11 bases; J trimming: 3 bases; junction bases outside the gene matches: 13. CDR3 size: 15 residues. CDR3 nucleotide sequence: TGTGCCGTCAGCCGGGGGGAGGGGGCCAATCAGCCCCAGCATTTT. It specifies CAVSRGEGANQPQHF. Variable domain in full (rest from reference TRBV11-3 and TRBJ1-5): EAGVVQSPRYKIIEKKQPVAFWCNPISGHNTLYWYLQNLGQGPELLIRYENEEAVDDSQLPKDRFSAERLKGVDSTLKIQPAELGDSAVYLCAVSRGEGANQPQHFGDGTRLSIL.

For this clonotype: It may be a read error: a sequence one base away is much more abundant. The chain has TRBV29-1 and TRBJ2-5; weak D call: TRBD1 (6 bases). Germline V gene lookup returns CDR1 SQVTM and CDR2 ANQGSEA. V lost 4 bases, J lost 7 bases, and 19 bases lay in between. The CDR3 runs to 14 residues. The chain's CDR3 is CSVVPPNRERTQYF. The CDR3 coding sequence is TGCAGCGTTGTCCCCCCCAACAGGGAAAGGACCCAGTACTTC.

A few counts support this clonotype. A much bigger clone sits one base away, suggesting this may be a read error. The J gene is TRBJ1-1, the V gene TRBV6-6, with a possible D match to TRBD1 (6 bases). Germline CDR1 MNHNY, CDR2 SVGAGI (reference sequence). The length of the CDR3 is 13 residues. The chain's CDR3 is CASSSQGYTETFF. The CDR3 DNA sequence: TGTGCCAGCAGTTCCCAGGGGTACACTGAAACTTTCTTT.